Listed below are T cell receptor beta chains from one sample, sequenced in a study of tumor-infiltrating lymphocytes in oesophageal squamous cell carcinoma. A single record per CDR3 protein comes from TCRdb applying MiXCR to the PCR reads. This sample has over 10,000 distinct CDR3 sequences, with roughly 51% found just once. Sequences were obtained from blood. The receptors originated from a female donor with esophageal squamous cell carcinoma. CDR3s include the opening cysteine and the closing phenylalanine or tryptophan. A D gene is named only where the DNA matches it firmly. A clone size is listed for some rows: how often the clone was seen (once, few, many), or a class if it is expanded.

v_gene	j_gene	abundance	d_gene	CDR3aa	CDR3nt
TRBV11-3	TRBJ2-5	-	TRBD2	CASSQGLAADTQYF	TGTGCCAGCAGTCAAGGACTAGCGGCGGATACGCAGTACTTC
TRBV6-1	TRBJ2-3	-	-	CASSERGDTQYF	TGTGCCAGCAGTGAACGGGGGGATACGCAGTATTTT
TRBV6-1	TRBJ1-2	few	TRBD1	CASGDRAGYGYTF	TGTGCCAGTGGGGACAGGGCTGGCTATGGCTACACCTTC
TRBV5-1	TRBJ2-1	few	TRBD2	CASSSQLAGLYNEQFF	TGCGCCAGCAGCTCCCAACTAGCGGGTCTATACAATGAGCAGTTCTTC
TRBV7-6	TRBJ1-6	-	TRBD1	CASSLASGQGGWYYEQYF	TGTGCCAGCAGCTTAGCCTCGGGACAGGGAGGTTGGTACTACGAGCAGTACTTT
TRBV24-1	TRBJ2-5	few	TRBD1	CATSRTGQKTQYF	TGTGCCACCAGCCGGACAGGTCAGAAGACCCAGTACTTC
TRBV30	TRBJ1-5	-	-	CAWSRADRDNQPQHF	TGTGCCTGGAGTCGAGCCGACCGAGACAATCAGCCCCAGCATTTT
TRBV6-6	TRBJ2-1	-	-	CASSEQGSMFEQFF	TGTGCCAGCAGTGAGCAGGGCAGTATGTTCGAGCAGTTCTTC
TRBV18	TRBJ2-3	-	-	CASSPIRPSTDTQYF	TGTGCCAGCTCACCAATAAGACCGAGCACAGATACGCAGTATTTT
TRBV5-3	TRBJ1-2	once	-	CASSPLSGSYGYTF	TGTGCCAGCAGCCCACTGAGCGGGAGCTATGGCTACACCTTC
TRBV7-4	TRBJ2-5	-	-	CASSLGVEETQYF	TGTGCCAGCAGCTTAGGGGTAGAAGAGACCCAGTACTTC
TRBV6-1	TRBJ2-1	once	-	CASSEGRFRSYNEQFF	TGTGCCAGCAGTGAAGGAAGATTTCGCTCCTACAATGAGCAGTTCTTC
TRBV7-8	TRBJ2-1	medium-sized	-	CASSLDGAPEYNEQFF	TGTGCCAGCAGCTTAGACGGGGCGCCGGAATACAATGAGCAGTTCTTC
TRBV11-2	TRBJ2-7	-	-	CASSLQGTHYEQYF	TGTGCCAGCAGCCTCCAGGGGACTCACTACGAGCAGTACTTC
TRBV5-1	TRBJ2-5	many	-	CASSLAKAEETQYF	TGCGCCAGCAGCTTGGCCAAAGCCGAAGAGACCCAGTACTTC
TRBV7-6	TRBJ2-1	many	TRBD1	CASSWDRESEQFF	TGTGCCAGCAGCTGGGACAGGGAAAGTGAGCAGTTCTTC